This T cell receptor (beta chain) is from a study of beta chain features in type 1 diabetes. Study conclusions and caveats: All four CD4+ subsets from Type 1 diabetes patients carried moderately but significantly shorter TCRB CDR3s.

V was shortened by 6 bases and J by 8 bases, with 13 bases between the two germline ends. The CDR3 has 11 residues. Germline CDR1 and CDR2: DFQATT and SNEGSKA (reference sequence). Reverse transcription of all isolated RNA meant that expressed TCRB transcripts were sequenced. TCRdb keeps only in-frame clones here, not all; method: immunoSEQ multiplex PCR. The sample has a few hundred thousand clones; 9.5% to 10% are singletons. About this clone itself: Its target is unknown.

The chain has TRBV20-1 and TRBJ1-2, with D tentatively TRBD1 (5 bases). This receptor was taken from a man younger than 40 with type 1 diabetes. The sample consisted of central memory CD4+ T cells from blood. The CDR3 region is CSASSPGGYTF. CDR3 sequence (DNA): TGCAGTGCCTCAAGCCCAGGGGGCTACACCTTC.